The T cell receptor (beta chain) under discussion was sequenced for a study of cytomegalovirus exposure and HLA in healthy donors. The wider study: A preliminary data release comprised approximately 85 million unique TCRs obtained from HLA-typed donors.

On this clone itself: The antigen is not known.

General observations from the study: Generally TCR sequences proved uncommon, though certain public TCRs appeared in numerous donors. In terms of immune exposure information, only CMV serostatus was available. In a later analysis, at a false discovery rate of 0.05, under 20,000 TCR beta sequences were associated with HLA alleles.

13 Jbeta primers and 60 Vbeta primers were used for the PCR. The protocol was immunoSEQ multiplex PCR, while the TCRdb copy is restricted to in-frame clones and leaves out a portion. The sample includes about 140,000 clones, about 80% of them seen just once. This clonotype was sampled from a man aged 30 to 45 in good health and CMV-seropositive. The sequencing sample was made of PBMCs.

CDR3 DNA: TGTGCCAGTAGTCCGTCCAGGGGGCATTCACCCCTCCACTTT. It translates to CASSPSRGHSPLHF. The chain recombines TRBV19 with TRBJ1-6, with 8 bases lining up with TRBD1. This CDR3 has 14 residues. Looked up from germline, CDR1 is LNHDA and CDR2 is SQIVND (reference sequence). The J segment lost 8 bases and the V segment lost 5 bases, leaving 5 bases of the junction unmatched.